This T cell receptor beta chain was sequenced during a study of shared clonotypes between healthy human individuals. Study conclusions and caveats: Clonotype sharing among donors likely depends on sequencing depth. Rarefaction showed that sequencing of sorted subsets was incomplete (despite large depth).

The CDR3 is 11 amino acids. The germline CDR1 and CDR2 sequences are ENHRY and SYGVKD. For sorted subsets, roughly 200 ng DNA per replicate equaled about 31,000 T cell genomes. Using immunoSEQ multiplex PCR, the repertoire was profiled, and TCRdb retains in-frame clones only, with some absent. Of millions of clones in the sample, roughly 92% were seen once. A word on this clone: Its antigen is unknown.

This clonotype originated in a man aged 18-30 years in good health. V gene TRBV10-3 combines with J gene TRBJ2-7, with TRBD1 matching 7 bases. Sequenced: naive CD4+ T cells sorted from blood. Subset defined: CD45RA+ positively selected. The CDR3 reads CGTGALGEQYF. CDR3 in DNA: TGTGGAACAGGGGCCTTGGGGGAGCAGTACTTC.